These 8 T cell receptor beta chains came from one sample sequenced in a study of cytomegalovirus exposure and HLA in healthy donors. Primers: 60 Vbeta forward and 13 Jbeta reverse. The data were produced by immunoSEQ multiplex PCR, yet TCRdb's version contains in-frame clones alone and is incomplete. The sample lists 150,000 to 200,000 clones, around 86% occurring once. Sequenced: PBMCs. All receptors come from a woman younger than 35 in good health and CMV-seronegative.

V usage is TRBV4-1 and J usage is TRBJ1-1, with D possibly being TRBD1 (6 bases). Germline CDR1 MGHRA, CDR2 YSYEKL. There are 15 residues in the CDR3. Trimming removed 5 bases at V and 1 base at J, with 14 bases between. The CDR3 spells CASSNLQGPNTEAFF. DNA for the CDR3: TGCGCCAGCAGCAACTTACAGGGTCCGAACACTGAAGCTTTCTTT.

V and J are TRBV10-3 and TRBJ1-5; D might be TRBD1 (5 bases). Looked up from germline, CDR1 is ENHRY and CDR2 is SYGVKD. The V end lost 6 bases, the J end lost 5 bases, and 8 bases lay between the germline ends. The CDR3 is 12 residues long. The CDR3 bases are TGTGCCATCAGGCGGGGGGATCAGCCCCAGCATTTT. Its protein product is CAIRRGDQPQHF.

CDR3 nucleotides: TGTGCCAGCAGCCAAGAACGACAGGGCGAAGGGCGGGAGACCCAGTACTTC. It encodes CASSQERQGEGRETQYF. The chain is built from TRBV4-2 and TRBJ2-5, with TRBD1 matching 7 bases. V lost 0 bases, J lost 5 bases, and 12 bases stayed unmatched. CDR3 size: 17 residues. Germline V gene lookup returns CDR1 LGHNA and CDR2 YNFKEQ.

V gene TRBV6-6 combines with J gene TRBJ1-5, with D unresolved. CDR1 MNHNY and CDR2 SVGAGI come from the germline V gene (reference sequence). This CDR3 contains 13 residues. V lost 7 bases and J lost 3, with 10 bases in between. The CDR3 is CASILSPNQPQHF. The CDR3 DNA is TGTGCCAGCATACTAAGTCCCAATCAGCCCCAGCATTTT.

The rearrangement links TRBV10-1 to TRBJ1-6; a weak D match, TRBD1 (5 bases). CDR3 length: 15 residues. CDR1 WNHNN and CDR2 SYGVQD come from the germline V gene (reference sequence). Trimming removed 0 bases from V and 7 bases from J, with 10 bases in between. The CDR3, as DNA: TGCGCCAGCAGTGAGTCGGCAGGACAAAATTCACCCCTCCACTTT. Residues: CASSESAGQNSPLHF.

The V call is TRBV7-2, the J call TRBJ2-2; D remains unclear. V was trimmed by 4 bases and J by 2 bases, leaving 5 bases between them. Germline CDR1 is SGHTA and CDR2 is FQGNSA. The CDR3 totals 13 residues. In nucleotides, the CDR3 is TGTGCCAGCAGCTACTTAAACACCGGGGAGCTGTTTTTT. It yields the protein CASSYLNTGELFF.

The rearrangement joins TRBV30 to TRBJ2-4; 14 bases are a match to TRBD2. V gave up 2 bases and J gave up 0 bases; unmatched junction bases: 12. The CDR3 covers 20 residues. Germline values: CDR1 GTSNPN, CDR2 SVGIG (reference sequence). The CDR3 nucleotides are TGTGCCTGGAGTCTTGGACTAGCGGGGGGTTTGACATTAGCCAAAAACATTCAGTACTTC. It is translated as CAWSLGLAGGLTLAKNIQYF.

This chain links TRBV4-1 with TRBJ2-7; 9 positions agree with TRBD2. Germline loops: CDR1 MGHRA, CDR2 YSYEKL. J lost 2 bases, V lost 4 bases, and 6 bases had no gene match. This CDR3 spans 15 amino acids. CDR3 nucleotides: TGCGCCAGCAGCCCCTGGGCTAGCGGGACCTACGAGCAGTACTTC. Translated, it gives CASSPWASGTYEQYF.